The present T cell receptor (beta chain) was sequenced within a study of T cells in Graves' hyperthyroidism and ophthalmopathy. Lactation, pregnancy, other autoimmune disease or uncontrolled infection excluded patients. Amplification of TCR beta CDR3 regions used RNA as the template. TCR CDR3 regions were first amplified by RT-PCR with HTBI primers. TCRdb itself ran the multiplex PCR reads through MiXCR, one entry per CDR3 protein. The sample yields 700,000 or so distinct CDR3 sequences, about a sixth seen once. The CDR3 is 15 residues long. Germline V lookup: CDR1 MNHEY, CDR2 SVGEGT. The ends were cut back, 0 bases at V and 4 bases at J, with 10 bases in the middle. This clonotype was observed a handful of times.

Sample: blood. The V and J genes are TRBV6-2 or TRBV6-3 and TRBJ1-5; possible D gene TRBD1, 5 bases. This clonotype originated in a man aged 18 to 29 with Graves' hyperthyroidism. In nucleotides, the CDR3 is TGTGCCAGCAGTTACTCGAGTAAGGGGAATCAGCCCCAGCATTTT. This codes for CASSYSSKGNQPQHF.